These 15 T cell receptor beta chains were all obtained from the same sample, sequenced in a study of regulatory T cells in long-lasting Graves disease. Sample time point: newly diagnosed GD, antithyroid drugs for less than 3 months. Extracted RNA from PBMCs served as the source of the TCR library. TCR beta libraries were built with iRepertoire HTBI primers and Arm-PCR of CDR3 regions. In TCRdb, the multiplex PCR reads were re-called with MiXCR into one record per CDR3 protein. The sample yields a few hundred thousand distinct CDR3 sequences, around a fifth seen once. The sample was also reused in another study, on T cells in Graves' hyperthyroidism and ophthalmopathy.

This specimen consisted of peripheral blood mononuclear cells (PBMCs), obtained at new diagnosis, from a patient treated with antithyroid drugs. These receptors were taken from a woman between 25 and 40 years old with Graves disease.

This clonotype was detected many times. The chain combines TRBV15 with TRBJ1-1; D is uncertain. Trimming removed 0 bases from V and 4 bases from J, with 12 bases in between. Germline assignment: CDR1 LNHNV and CDR2 YYDKDF (reference sequence). The CDR3 covers 15 residues. The CDR3 spells CATSRDRVWGTEAFF. For the CDR3, the DNA is TGTGCCACCAGCAGAGATAGGGTCTGGGGCACTGAAGCTTTCTTT.

The V call is TRBV2, the J call TRBJ1-2, with 10 nucleotides matching TRBD1. The CDR3 is made up of 16 amino acids. The germline gives CDR1 SNHLY, CDR2 FYNNEI. V was clipped by 8 bases and J by 0 bases; unmatched bases: 9. The CDR3 loop is CASGETGGVANYGYTF. CDR3 bases: TGTGCCAGCGGGGAGACAGGGGGCGTAGCTAACTATGGCTACACCTTC.

V and J are TRBV3-1 and TRBJ1-1; possibly TRBD1 for D (5 bases). The germline V gene encodes CDR1 LGHDT and CDR2 YNNKEL (reference sequence). With 0 bases removed from V and 11 bases from J, the gap between germline ends came to 13 bases. The length of the CDR3 is 13 residues. The CDR3 sequence: CASSQEGVPKAFF. CDR3 coding DNA: TGTGCCAGCAGCCAAGAGGGGGTTCCGAAGGCTTTCTTT.

Comment on this clonotype: Germline is not matched at one junction end, which may reflect a read error. The chain recombines TRBV7-9 with TRBJ1-1, with a weak D call TRBD1 (5 bases). Looked up from germline, CDR1 is SEHNR and CDR2 is FQNEAQ (reference sequence). The CDR3 covers 15 residues. CDR3 nucleotide sequence: TGTGCCAGCAGCTCCGGGGCGGCGATGAGCACTGAAGTTTTCTTT. Its translation is CASSSGAAMSTEVFF.

This chain links TRBV12-3 or TRBV12-4 with TRBJ2-2, with TRBD2 identical over 11 bases. The CDR3 spans 16 residues. Unmatched junction bases numbered 5, after V lost 6 bases and J lost 2 bases. CDR3 DNA: TGTGCCAGCAGACTGGGACTAGCGGTTAACACCGGGGAGCTGTTTTTT. Residues: CASRLGLAVNTGELFF.

Note on this clonotype: A single base separates this from a much larger clone, so it may be a read error. Given the absence of the conserved phenylalanine or tryptophan at the CDR3 end, a read error is likely. This chain uses TRBV5-8 with TRBJ2-1, with 11 bases matching TRBD2. Germline V gives CDR1 SGHTS, CDR2 YDEGEE. V gave up 0 bases and J gave up 0 bases; unmatched junction bases: 8. The CDR3 sequence is 19 residues long. CDR3 protein: CASSLGLAGGLSSYNEQFL. The CDR3 DNA sequence: TGTGCCAGCAGCTTGGGGCTAGCGGGGGGCCTGAGCTCCTACAATGAGCAGTTCTTG.

This clonotype was picked up many times. This chain connects TRBV2 to TRBJ2-3, with 8 bases fitting TRBD1. The germline gives CDR1 SNHLY, CDR2 FYNNEI. The length of the CDR3 is 14 residues. Trimming cost V 6 bases and J 3 bases; bases outside gene matches: 5. This chain's CDR3 is CASRAGQGTDTQYF. In DNA, the CDR3 is TGTGCCAGCAGGGCCGGACAGGGTACAGATACGCAGTATTTT.

This clonotype was detected many times. The CDR3 coding sequence is TGTGCCAGCAGCCAAGCGGGAGAGGGCTACAATGAGCAGTTCTTC. Translated, it gives CASSQAGEGYNEQFF. The rearrangement links TRBV7-6 to TRBJ2-1, with 8 bases that match TRBD2. This CDR3 region has 15 residues. Per the germline V gene, CDR1 is SGHVS and CDR2 is FNYEAQ. V was pared by 5 bases and J by 3 bases, with 6 bases of the junction left unmatched.

The chain employs TRBV7-2 and TRBJ2-1, with 13 bases fitting TRBD2. CDR3 length equals 13 residues. With V trimmed by 3 bases and J by 15 bases, 5 bases remained unmatched. CDR1 is SGHTA and CDR2 is FQGNSA in the germline V gene. DNA of the CDR3: TGTGCCAGCAGCTTGGAACTAGCGGGAGGGGTGTTCTTC. It translates to CASSLELAGGVFF.

The chain recombines TRBV4-1 with TRBJ2-3; D not certain. CDR1 is MGHRA and CDR2 is YSYEKL in the germline V gene. The CDR3 has 14 amino acids. V lost 4 bases, J lost 2 bases, and 10 bases lay in between. The CDR3 loop is CASSPVGITDTQYF. The CDR3 region has the DNA TGCGCCAGCAGCCCCGTGGGTATCACAGATACGCAGTATTTT.

This clonotype was counted a few times. The J gene is TRBJ2-3, the V gene TRBV4-2; no clear D. The V and J ends lost 1 base and 2 bases respectively, with 10 bases between them. Germline values: CDR1 LGHNA, CDR2 YNFKEQ. The CDR3 has 15 amino acids. The CDR3 coding sequence is TGTGCCAGCAGCCAAGGTGACCCGTCCACAGATACGCAGTATTTT. This codes for CASSQGDPSTDTQYF.

This clonotype was seen ten or more times. The CDR3, as DNA: TGTGCCAGCAGCGGACGTACGAGTCGAGATGGGGCCAACGTCCTGACTTTC. It codes for CASSGRTSRDGANVLTF. V gene TRBV12-3 or TRBV12-4 combines with J gene TRBJ2-6; no reliable D call. The CDR3 is made up of 17 amino acids. The V end lost 6 bases, the J end lost 3 bases, and 18 bases lay between the germline ends.

J is TRBJ2-7 and V is TRBV28, with a possible D match to TRBD1 (6 bases). The CDR3 runs 14 residues. Germline V CDR1 and CDR2: MDHEN, SYDVKM. V lost 7 bases and J 2 bases, leaving 15 bases between the germline ends. The CDR3 is CASTLTGTTYEQYF. For the CDR3, the DNA is TGTGCCAGCACCCTTACCGGGACAACCTACGAGCAGTACTTC.

At least ten counts were recorded for this clonotype. The V and J genes are TRBV6-4 and TRBJ1-1; 7 bases are a match to TRBD1. V lost 6 bases and J lost 4; bases outside the gene matches: 8. Per the germline V gene, CDR1 is MRHNA and CDR2 is SNTAGT. This CDR3 is 14 amino acids long. In DNA form, the CDR3 reads TGTGCCAGCAGCGACAGGGACTCGGGCACTGAAGCTTTCTTT. This encodes CASSDRDSGTEAFF.

The chain has TRBV5-1 and TRBJ1-2, with a possible D match to TRBD1 (6 bases). Between the trimmed V and J ends, which lost 4 bases and 8 bases, there was a span of 21 bases. The CDR3 runs 15 residues. Germline CDR1 reads SGHRS; CDR2 reads YFSETQ. The CDR3 DNA reads as TGCGCCAGCAGCGCGGACGACCGACGAGGGGGGGGCTACACCTTC. Its protein is CASSADDRRGGGYTF.